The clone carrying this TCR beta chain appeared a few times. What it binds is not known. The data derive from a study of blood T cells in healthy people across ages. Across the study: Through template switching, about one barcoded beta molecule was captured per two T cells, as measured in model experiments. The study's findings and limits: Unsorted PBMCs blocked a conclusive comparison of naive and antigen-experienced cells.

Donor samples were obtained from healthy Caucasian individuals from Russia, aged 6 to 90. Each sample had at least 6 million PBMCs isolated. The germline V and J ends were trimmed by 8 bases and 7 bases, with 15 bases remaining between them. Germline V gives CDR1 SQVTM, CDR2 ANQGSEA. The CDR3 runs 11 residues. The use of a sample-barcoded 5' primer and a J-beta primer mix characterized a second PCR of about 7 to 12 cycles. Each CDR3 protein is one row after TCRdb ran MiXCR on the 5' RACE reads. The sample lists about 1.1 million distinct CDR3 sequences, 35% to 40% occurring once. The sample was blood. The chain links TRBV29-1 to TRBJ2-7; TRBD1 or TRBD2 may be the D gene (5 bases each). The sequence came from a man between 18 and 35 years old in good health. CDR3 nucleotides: TGCAGCTCCCGTTGGGGGTCTGAGCAGTACTTC. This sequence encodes CSSRWGSEQYF.